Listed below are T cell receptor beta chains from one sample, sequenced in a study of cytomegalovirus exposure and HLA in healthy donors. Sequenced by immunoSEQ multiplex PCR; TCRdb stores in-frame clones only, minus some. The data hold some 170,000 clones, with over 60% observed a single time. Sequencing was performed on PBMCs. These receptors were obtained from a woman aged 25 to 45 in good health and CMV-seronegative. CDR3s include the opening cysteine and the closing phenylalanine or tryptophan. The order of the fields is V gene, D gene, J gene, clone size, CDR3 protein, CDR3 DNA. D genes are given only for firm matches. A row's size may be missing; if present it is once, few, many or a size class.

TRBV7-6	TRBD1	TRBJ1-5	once	CASSLGQGDQPQHF	TGTGCCAGCAGCTTGGGGCAGGGGGACCAGCCCCAGCATTTT
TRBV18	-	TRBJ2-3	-	CASSPPGAPDTQYF	TGTGCCAGCTCACCACCGGGGGCTCCAGATACGCAGTATTTT
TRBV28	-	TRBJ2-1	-	CASRFAAYNEQFF	TGTGCCAGCAGATTTGCGGCCTACAATGAGCAGTTCTTC
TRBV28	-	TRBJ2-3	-	CASSFRGDTQYF	TGTGCCAGCAGTTTCCGGGGGGATACGCAGTATTTT
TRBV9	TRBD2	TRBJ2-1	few	CASSPRGVEQFF	TGTGCCAGCAGCCCCCGGGGGGTTGAGCAGTTCTTC
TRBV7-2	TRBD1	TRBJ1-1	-	CASSPGDSRVTEAFF	TGTGCCAGCAGCCCTGGGGACAGCCGGGTCACTGAAGCTTTCTTT
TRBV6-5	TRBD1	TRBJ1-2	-	CASSNRDSANYGYTF	TGTGCCAGCAGTAACAGGGACAGCGCTAACTATGGCTACACCTTC
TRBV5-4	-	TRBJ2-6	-	CATSQAETSGANVLTF	TGTGCCACCTCCCAGGCCGAAACCTCTGGGGCCAACGTCCTGACTTTC
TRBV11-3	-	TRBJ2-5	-	CASSSPRSRSRSQETQYF	TGTGCCAGCAGCTCTCCCCGCTCGAGGTCAAGATCCCAAGAGACCCAGTACTTC
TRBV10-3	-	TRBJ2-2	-	CAISTREAGELFF	TGTGCCATCAGTACCAGGGAAGCCGGGGAGCTGTTTTTT
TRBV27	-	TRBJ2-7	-	CASSTPQGSYEQYF	TGTGCTAGCAGTACACCTCAGGGGTCCTACGAGCAGTACTTC
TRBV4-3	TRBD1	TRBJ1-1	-	CASSQGSRGRLVNTEAFF	TGCGCCAGCAGCCAAGGTTCGAGGGGGCGATTGGTGAACACTGAAGCTTTCTTT
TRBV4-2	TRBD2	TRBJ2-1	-	CASSQDLSGGYNEQFF	TGTGCCAGCAGCCAAGATCTTAGCGGGGGGTACAATGAGCAGTTCTTC
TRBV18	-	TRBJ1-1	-	CASSSSVQGLAFF	TGTGCCAGCTCGAGTAGTGTCCAGGGACTAGCTTTCTTT
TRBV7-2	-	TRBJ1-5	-	CASSLRGDQPQHF	TGTGCCAGCAGCTTACGAGGCGATCAGCCCCAGCATTTT
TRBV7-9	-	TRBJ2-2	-	CASSLDWRETGELFF	TGTGCCAGCAGCTTAGATTGGAGGGAGACCGGGGAGCTGTTTTTT
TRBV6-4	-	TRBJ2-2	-	CASSDSYTGELFF	TGTGCCAGCAGTGATTCGTACACCGGGGAGCTGTTTTTT
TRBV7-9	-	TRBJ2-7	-	CASSLEQGLEQYF	TGTGCCAGCAGCCTCGAGCAGGGTCTCGAGCAGTACTTC
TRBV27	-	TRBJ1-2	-	CASSWNWTAWGYTF	TGTGCCAGCAGTTGGAACTGGACAGCCTGGGGCTACACCTTC
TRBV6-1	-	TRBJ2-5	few	CASCAGTQETQYF	TGTGCCAGCTGCGCCGGGACTCAAGAGACCCAGTACTTC
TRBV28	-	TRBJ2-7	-	CASSSAGTTYEQYF	TGTGCCAGCAGTTCCGCGGGCACCACCTACGAGCAGTACTTC
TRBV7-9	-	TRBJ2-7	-	CASRPGGAGYEQYF	TGTGCCAGCAGGCCGGGGGGCGCTGGCTACGAGCAGTACTTC
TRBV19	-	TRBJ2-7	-	CASSIRDSRYEQYF	TGTGCCAGTAGTATCCGGGACTCCCGCTACGAGCAGTACTTC
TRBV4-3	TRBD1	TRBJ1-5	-	CASSRDRDSNQPQHF	TGCGCCAGCAGCCGGGACAGGGATAGCAATCAGCCCCAGCATTTT
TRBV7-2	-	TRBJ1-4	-	CASSFTGGPEKLFF	TGTGCCAGCAGTTTCACGGGGGGACCTGAAAAACTGTTTTTT
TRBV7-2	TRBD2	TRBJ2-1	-	CASSRLAGPSYNEQFF	TGTGCCAGCAGCCGACTAGCGGGGCCCTCCTACAATGAGCAGTTCTTC
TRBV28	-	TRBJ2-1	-	CASTSQDRSSYNEQFF	TGTGCCAGCACCTCCCAGGATCGCAGCTCCTACAATGAGCAGTTCTTC
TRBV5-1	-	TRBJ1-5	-	CASSLSGEQPQHF	TGCGCCAGCAGCTTGTCGGGGGAGCAGCCCCAGCATTTT
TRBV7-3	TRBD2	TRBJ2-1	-	CASSSLAGGTYNEQFF	TGTGCCAGCAGCTCCTTAGCGGGGGGCACCTACAATGAGCAGTTCTTC
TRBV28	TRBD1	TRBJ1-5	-	CASSLSPQRQGILGQPQHF	TGTGCCAGCAGTTTATCGCCCCAACGACAGGGGATTCTCGGTCAGCCCCAGCATTTT
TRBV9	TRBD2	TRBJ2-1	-	CASARGLATSYNEQFF	TGTGCCAGCGCGAGGGGACTAGCAACCTCCTACAATGAGCAGTTCTTC
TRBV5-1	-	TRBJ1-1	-	CASSLRGMNTEAFF	TGCGCCAGCAGCTTGAGGGGGATGAACACTGAAGCTTTCTTT
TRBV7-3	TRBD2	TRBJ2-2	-	CASSTTSGGAVGELFF	TGTGCCAGCAGCACCACTAGCGGGGGTGCCGTCGGGGAGCTGTTTTTT
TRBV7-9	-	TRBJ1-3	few	CASSLGQRDTIYF	TGTGCCAGCAGCTTAGGGCAGCGGGACACCATATATTTT
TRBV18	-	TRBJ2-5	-	CASSPQAPSQETQYF	TGTGCCAGCTCACCTCAGGCCCCATCACAAGAGACCCAGTACTTC
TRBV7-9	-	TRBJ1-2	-	CASSTTGTPTNYGYTF	TGTGCCAGCAGCACCACCGGGACACCCACTAACTATGGCTACACCTTC
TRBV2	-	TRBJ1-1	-	CASSDTGSWTEAFF	TGTGCCAGCAGTGATACAGGTAGTTGGACTGAAGCTTTCTTT
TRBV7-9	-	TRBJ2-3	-	CAKQQLSTDTQYF	TGTGCTAAACAGCAGCTAAGCACAGATACGCAGTATTTT
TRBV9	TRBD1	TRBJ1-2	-	CASSVAQFLGTGTYGYTF	TGTGCCAGCAGCGTAGCTCAGTTCCTCGGGACAGGGACCTATGGCTACACCTTC
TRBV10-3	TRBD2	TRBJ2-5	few	CAIRTSGGAEETQYF	TGTGCCATCAGGACTAGCGGGGGGGCCGAAGAGACCCAGTACTTC
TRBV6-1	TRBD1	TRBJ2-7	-	CASSDPDRGEIEQYF	TGTGCCAGCAGTGACCCAGACAGGGGTGAGATCGAGCAGTACTTC
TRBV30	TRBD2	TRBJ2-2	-	CAWSPGSGAGELFF	TGTGCCTGGAGCCCCGGGAGCGGGGCCGGGGAGCTGTTTTTT
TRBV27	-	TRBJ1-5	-	CASRGNQGLDYSNQPQHF	TGTGCCAGCAGGGGGAATCAGGGGCTCGATTATAGCAATCAGCCCCAGCATTTT
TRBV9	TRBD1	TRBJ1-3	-	CASSPTTGAGNTIYF	TGTGCCAGCAGCCCAACGACAGGGGCTGGAAACACCATATATTTT
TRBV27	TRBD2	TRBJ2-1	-	CASSLGLAGNEQFF	TGTGCCAGCAGTTTAGGACTAGCGGGGAATGAGCAGTTCTTC